This TCR beta chain was found in a study of blood T cell repertoires in COVID-19. Study background: The samples span acute and convalescent COVID-19 from the United States, Italy and Spain. The cDNA or gDNA used as material had been derived from T cells, B-cell-depleted T cells, or PBMCs.

As originally analysed: Researchers report that nucleated cell counts were estimated from reference gene primer amplification. Here immunoSEQ multiplex PCR was the method, and the copy in TCRdb shows in-frame clones only, minus some. V and J calls and clone size are copied from that table; D and trimming were computed from the DNA. The sample shows around 100,000 clones, 80% to 90% of them seen only once. V gave up 2 bases and J gave up 3 bases, with 14 bases separating them. The CDR3 is 15 residues long. Germline CDR1 MDHEN, CDR2 SYDVKM. The chain has TRBV28 and TRBJ2-7; D might be TRBD1 (6 bases). This TCR was recovered from a man older than 75 with acute or convalescent COVID-19. Sequenced input: peripheral blood. Written as DNA, the CDR3 is TGTGCCAGCAGTTTAAGGGGGACCGGGAACTACGAGCAGTACTTC. Translation gives CASSLRGTGNYEQYF.